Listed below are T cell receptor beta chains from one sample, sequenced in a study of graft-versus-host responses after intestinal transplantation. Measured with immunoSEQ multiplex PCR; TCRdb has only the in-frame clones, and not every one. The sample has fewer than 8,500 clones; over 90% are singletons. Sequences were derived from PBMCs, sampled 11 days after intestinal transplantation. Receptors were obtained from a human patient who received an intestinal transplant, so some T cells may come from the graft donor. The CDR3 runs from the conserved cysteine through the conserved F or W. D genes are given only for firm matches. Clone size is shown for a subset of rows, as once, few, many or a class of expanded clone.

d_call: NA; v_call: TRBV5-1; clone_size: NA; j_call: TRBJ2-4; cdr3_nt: TGCGCCAGCAGCTTGAATCCAAGCCTAGCCAAAAACATTCAGTACTTC; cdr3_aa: CASSLNPSLAKNIQYF
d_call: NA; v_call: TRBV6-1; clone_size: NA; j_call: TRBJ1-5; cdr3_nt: TGTGCCAGCAGTACGCGCCCCCATAGCAATCAGCCCCAGCATTTT; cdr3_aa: CASSTRPHSNQPQHF
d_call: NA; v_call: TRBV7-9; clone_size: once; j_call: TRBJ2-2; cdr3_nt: TGTGCCAGCAGCCGTCCCGTACTGACAGTTTCCACCGGGGAGCTGTTTTTT; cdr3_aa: CASSRPVLTVSTGELFF
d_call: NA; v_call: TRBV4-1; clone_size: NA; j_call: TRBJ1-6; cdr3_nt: TGCGCCAGCAGCCCCCGGGACATAAGTTCACCCCTCCACTTT; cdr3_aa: CASSPRDISSPLHF
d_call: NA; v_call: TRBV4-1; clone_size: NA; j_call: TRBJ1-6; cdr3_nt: TGCGCCAGCAGCCAAGAAGTGGCCCCCGGGGAACATTCACCCCTCCACTTT; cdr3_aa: CASSQEVAPGEHSPLHF
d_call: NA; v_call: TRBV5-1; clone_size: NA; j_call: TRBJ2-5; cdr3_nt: TGCGCCAGCAGCTTCCCGGGAGTGGGGGGGCCGAAAGAGACCCAGTACTTC; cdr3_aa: CASSFPGVGGPKETQYF
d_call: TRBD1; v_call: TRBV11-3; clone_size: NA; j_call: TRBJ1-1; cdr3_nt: TGTGCCAGCAGCTTAGGCGCACAGGGGCCTGAAGCTTTCTTT; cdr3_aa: CASSLGAQGPEAFF
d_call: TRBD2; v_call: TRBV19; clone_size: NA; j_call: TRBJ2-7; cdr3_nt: TGTGCCAGTAGTATAGATACAGCGGGAGGCTACGAGCAGTACTTC; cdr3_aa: CASSIDTAGGYEQYF
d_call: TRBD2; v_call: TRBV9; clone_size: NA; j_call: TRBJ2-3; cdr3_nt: TGTGCCAGCAGCACCAGAAGGACTAGCGGGAGCACAGATACGCAGTATTTT; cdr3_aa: CASSTRRTSGSTDTQYF
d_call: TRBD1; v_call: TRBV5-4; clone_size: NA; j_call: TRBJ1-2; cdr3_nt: TGTGCCAGCAGCCACCGGGACAGGGTGGACTATGGCTACACCTTC; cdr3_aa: CASSHRDRVDYGYTF
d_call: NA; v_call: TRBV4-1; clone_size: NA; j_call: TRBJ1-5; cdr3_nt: TGCGCCAGCAGCCAAGACTCCAGGGCGGCTCAGCCCCAGCATTTT; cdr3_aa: CASSQDSRAAQPQHF
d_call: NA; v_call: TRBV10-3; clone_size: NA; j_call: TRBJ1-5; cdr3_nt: TGTGCCATCAGTGAGATAATCGTAGGACACTATAGCAATCAGCCCCAGCATTTT; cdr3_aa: CAISEIIVGHYSNQPQHF
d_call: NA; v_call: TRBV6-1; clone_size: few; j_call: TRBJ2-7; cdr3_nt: TGTGCCAGCAGTGAAGCAACAGGCCAGGTAGTGATCTACGAGCAGTACTTC; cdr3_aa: CASSEATGQVVIYEQYF
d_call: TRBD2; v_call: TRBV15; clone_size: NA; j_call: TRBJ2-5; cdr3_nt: TGTGCCACCAGCAGAGAGAGATTTGGGCTAGCGGAGGGCCAAGAGACCCAGTACTTC; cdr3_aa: CATSRERFGLAEGQETQYF
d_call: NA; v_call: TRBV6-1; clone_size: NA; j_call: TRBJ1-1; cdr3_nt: TGTGCCAGCATCCTGACCCCTCCGGGGAACACTGAAGCTTTCTTT; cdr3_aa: CASILTPPGNTEAFF
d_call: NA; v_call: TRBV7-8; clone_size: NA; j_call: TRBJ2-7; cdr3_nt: TGTGCCAGCAGCTTGGGTGACCCAGGGTCCTACGAGCAGTACTTC; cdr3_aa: CASSLGDPGSYEQYF
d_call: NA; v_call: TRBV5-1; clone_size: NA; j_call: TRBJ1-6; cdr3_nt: TGCGCCAGCAGCCCAACGGGGAGGGATAATTCACCCCTCCACTTT; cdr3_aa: CASSPTGRDNSPLHF
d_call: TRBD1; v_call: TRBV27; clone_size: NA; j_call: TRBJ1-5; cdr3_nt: TGTGCCAGCAGCCCGGGACAGAACAATCAGCCCCAGCATTTT; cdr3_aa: CASSPGQNNQPQHF
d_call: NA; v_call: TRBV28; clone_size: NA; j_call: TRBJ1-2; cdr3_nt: TGTGCCAGCAGACCTCAGGGAAACTATGGCTACACCTTC; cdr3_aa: CASRPQGNYGYTF
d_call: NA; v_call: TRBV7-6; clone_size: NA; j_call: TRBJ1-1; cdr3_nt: TGTGCCAGCAGCCAGAAGAACACTGAAGCTTTCTTT; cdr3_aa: CASSQKNTEAFF
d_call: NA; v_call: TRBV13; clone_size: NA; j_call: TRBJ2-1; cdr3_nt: TGTGCCAGCAGCCTGACGCGGGACAATGAGCAGTTCTTC; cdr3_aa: CASSLTRDNEQFF
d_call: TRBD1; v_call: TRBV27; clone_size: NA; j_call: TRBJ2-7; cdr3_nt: TGTGCCAGCAGTTCCGGGACAGCTGCCTACGAGCAGTACTTC; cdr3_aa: CASSSGTAAYEQYF
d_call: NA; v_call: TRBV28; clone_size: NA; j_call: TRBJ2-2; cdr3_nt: TGTGCCAGCAGTACCGGGACATTGAACACCGGGGAGCTGTTTTTT; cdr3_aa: CASSTGTLNTGELFF
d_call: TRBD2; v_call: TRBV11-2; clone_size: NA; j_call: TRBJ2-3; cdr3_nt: TGTGCCAGCAGCTTAGGGACTAGCGGGGGTAGCACAGATACGCAGTATTTT; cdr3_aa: CASSLGTSGGSTDTQYF
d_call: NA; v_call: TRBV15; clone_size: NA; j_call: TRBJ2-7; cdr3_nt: TGTGCCACCAGCAGAGATTGGGCAAGGGGCTACGAGCAGTACTTC; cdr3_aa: CATSRDWARGYEQYF
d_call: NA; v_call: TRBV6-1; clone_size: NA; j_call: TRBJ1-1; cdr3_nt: TGTGCCAGCAGTGGAGCGGCAGGGAGGAGGAACACTGAAGCTTTCTTT; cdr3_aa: CASSGAAGRRNTEAFF
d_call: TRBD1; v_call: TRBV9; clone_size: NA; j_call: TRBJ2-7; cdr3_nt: TGTGCCAGCAGCCCGGACAGGCGAAGAGACCCCTACGAGCAGTACTTC; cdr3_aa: CASSPDRRRDPYEQYF
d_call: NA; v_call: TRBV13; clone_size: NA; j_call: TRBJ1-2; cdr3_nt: TGTGCCAGCAGCTTAAGGGCCGAGGACGGGATCTATGGCTACACCTTC; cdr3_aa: CASSLRAEDGIYGYTF
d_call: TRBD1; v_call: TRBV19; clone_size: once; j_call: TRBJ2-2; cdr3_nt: TGTGCCAGTATCCAGGACAGGGACAGTATCGGGGAGCTGTTTTTT; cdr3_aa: CASIQDRDSIGELFF
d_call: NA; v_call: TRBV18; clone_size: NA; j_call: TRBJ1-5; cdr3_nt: TGTGCCAGCTCCCCCGCCCCGGGGATCAAGCCCCAGCATTTT; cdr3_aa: CASSPAPGIKPQHF
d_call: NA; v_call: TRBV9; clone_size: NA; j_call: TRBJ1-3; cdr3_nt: TGTGCCAGCAGCGCCGACAGCTTCTCTGGAAACACCATATATTTT; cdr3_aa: CASSADSFSGNTIYF
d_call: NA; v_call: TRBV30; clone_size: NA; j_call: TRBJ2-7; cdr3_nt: TGTGCCTGGAGTGAAAGGGGAGAGCAGTACTTC; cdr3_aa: CAWSERGEQYF
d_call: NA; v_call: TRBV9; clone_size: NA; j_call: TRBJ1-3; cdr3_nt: TGTGCCAGCAGCGTAGTAGGAGAGCGCTCTGGAAACACCATATATTTT; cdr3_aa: CASSVVGERSGNTIYF
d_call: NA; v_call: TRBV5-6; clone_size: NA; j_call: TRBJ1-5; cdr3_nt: TGTGCCAGCAGCTTCGGGGGACTGCCCCAGCATTTT; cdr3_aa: CASSFGGLPQHF
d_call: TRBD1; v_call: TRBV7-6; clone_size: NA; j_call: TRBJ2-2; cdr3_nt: TGTGCCAGCAGCTTATCCTCTCGGACAGGGGGCGGGGAGCTGTTTTTT; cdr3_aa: CASSLSSRTGGGELFF
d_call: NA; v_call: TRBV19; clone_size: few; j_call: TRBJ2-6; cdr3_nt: TGTGCCAGTAGTATAGAGGCCAGCTCTGGGGCCAACGTCCTGACTTTC; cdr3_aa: CASSIEASSGANVLTF
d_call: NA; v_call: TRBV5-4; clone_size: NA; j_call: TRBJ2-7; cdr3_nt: TGTGCCAGCAGCTTGGAGGGGTACAGCTCCTACGAGCAGTACTTC; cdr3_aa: CASSLEGYSSYEQYF
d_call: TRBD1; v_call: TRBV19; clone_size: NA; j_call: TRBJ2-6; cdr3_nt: TGTGCCAGTAGTCCCTGGGGGGGACAGGGAGGTCCGGGGGCCAACGTCCTGACTTTC; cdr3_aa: CASSPWGGQGGPGANVLTF
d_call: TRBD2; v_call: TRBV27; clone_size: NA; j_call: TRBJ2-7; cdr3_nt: TGTGCCAGCCGAAACACGGGGACTAGCGGAAACTACGAGCAGTACTTC; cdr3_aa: CASRNTGTSGNYEQYF
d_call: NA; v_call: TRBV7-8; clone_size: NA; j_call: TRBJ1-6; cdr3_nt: TGTGCCAGCAGCTTAGAGGGGGGGAAATCACCCCTCCACTTT; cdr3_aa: CASSLEGGKSPLHF
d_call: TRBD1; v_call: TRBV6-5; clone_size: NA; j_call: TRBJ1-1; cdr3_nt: TGTGCCAGCAGTTACGCAGGGGGAGCTTTCTTT; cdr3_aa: CASSYAGGAFF
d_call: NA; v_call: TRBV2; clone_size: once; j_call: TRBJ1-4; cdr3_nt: TGTGCCAGCAGGACCGGGACGGGACTTGAAAAACTGTTTTTT; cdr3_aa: CASRTGTGLEKLFF
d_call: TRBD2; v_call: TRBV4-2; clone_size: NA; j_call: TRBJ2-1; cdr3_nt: TGTGCCAGCAGCCAACCGGCGAGGACTAGCGGGTACAATGAGCAGTTCTTC; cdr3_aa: CASSQPARTSGYNEQFF
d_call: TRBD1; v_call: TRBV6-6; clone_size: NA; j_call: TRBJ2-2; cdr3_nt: TGTGCCAGCAGTTACAGTCAGGGGGCGGTCACCGGGGAGCTGTTTTTT; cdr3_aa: CASSYSQGAVTGELFF
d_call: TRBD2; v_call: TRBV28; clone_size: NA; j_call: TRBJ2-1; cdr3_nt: TGTGCCAGCAGTTTATGGCCCCGAATTAGACTAGCGCAAACCATAACCTCCTACAATGAGCAGTTCTTC; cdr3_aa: CASSLWPRIRLAQTITSYNEQFF
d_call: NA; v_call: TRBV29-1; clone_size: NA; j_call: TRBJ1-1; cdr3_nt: TGCAGCGTACCGGGACTTGAGGCTTTCTTT; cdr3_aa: CSVPGLEAFF
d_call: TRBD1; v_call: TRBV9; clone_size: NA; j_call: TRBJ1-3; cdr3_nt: TGTGCCAGCAGCGTAGGGACAGGGGCCAGCTCTGGAAACACCATATATTTT; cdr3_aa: CASSVGTGASSGNTIYF
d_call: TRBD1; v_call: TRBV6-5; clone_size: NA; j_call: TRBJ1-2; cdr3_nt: TGTGCCAGCAGTTATTCTGCCGGGACAGGGGAGTATGGCTACACCTTC; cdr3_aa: CASSYSAGTGEYGYTF
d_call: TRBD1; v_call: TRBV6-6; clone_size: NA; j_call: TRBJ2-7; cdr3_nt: TGTGCGACAGGCGTGTCCGGGACAGGGGGCGAGCAGTACTTC; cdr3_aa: CATGVSGTGGEQYF
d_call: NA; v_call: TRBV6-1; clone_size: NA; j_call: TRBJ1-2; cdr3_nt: TGTGCCAGCAGTGAAACGACGAGGGGGAACTATGGCTACACCTTC; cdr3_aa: CASSETTRGNYGYTF
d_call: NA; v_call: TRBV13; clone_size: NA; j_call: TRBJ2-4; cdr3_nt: TGTGCCAGCAGCTCCCACAGGGCGGCTGGGGTAGCCAAAAACATTCAGTACTTC; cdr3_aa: CASSSHRAAGVAKNIQYF
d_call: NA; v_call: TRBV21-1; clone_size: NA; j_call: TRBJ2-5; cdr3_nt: TGTGCCAGCAGCAGGGGGCCAGGTGGAGGCCAAGAGACCCAGTACTTC; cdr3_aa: CASSRGPGGGQETQYF
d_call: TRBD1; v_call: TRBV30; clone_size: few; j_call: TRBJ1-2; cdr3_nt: TGTGCCTGGAGTGTACGGGGGACAGGGGGCTTCTATGGCTACACCTTC; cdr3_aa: CAWSVRGTGGFYGYTF
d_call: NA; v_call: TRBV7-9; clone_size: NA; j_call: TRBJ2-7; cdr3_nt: TGTGCCAGCAGCTGGGACTCCTCCGAGCAGTACTTC; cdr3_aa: CASSWDSSEQYF
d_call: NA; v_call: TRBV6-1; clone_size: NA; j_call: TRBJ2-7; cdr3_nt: TGTGCCAGCAGCCCAGGGATCGAGCAGTACTTC; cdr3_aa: CASSPGIEQYF
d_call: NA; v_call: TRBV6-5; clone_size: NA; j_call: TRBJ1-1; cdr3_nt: TGTGCCAGCAGTCAGGGTACCACTGAAGCTTTCTTT; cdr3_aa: CASSQGTTEAFF
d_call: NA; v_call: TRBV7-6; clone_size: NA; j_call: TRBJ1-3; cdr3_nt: TGTGCCAGCAGCTTAGACCCCAGCTCTGGAAACACCATATATTTT; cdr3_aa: CASSLDPSSGNTIYF
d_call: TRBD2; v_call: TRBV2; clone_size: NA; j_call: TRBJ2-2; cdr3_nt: TGTGCCAGCAGTGAGGCCGGGAGGGCCACCGGGGAGCTGTTTTTT; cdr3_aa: CASSEAGRATGELFF
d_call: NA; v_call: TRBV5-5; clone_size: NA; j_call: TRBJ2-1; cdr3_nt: TGTGCCAGCAGCGGGCAGAGTGGCTCCTACAATGAGCAGTTCTTC; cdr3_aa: CASSGQSGSYNEQFF